This is a list of T cell receptor beta chains from one sample in a study of Ad26.COV2.S vaccination and SARS-CoV-2 variants. The repertoire was sequenced with immunoSEQ multiplex PCR; TCRdb's copy has only in-frame clones and lacks some. The data show about 350,000 clones, around 89% seen once. Sequencing was performed on peripheral blood, taken in a trial of Ad26.COV2.S vaccine versus placebo. The receptors originated from a person between 18 and 60 years old who received the Ad26.COV2.S COVID-19 vaccine or a placebo. Each CDR3 is given with its conserved first and last residue. A D gene is named only where the DNA matches it firmly. The size of a clone is reported for some rows only, either as once, few or many, or as a class for expanded clones.

j_gene	abundance	d_gene	v_gene	CDR3aa	CDR3nt
TRBJ2-5	.	.	TRBV6-2/TRBV6-3	CASGLNVETQYF	TGTGCCAGCGGCCTAAACGTAGAGACCCAGTACTTC
TRBJ1-6	.	.	TRBV28	CASSPTTRTGEWVAYNSPLHF	TGTGCCAGCAGTCCAACAACACGGACGGGCGAGTGGGTCGCCTATAATTCACCCCTCCACTTT
TRBJ1-6	.	.	TRBV9	CASSVGRQNSPLHF	TGTGCCAGCAGCGTCGGACGTCAGAATTCACCCCTCCACTTT
TRBJ2-7	.	.	TRBV2	CASNPAGYSEQYF	TGTGCCAGCAATCCGGCGGGCTATAGCGAGCAGTACTTC
TRBJ1-1	.	.	TRBV12-5	CASGQGLNTEAFF	TGTGCTAGTGGCCAGGGATTGAACACTGAAGCTTTCTTT
TRBJ1-2	.	.	TRBV14	CASSQGTPTF	TGTGCCAGCAGCCAAGGGACCCCCACCTTC
TRBJ1-5	.	.	TRBV6-2/TRBV6-3	CASSSGTNLLNQPQHF	TGTGCCAGCAGCTCAGGGACAAATTTATTAAATCAGCCCCAGCATTTT
TRBJ2-4	.	TRBD1	TRBV2	CASSEALGTGGTAKNIQYF	TGTGCCAGCAGTGAAGCGCTTGGGACAGGGGGGACCGCCAAAAACATTCAGTACTTC
TRBJ2-3	.	TRBD1	TRBV28	CASSDRVTQYF	TGTGCCAGCAGCGACAGGGTGACGCAGTATTTT
TRBJ1-1	.	.	TRBV29-1	CSVEALGQMNTEAFF	TGCAGCGTTGAAGCCCTTGGACAGATGAACACTGAAGCTTTCTTT
TRBJ1-2	.	.	TRBV6-4	CASSDSRGYTF	TGTGCCAGCAGTGACTCTAGAGGCTACACCTTC
TRBJ2-7	few	TRBD1	TRBV27	CASSLNGQGYEQYF	TGTGCCAGCAGTTTAAACGGACAGGGCTACGAGCAGTACTTC
TRBJ2-7	.	.	TRBV7-3	CASSFYDSYEQYF	TGTGCCAGCAGCTTCTACGACAGCTACGAGCAGTACTTC
TRBJ2-7	.	.	TRBV5-6	CASSSLPQGKYEQYF	TGTGCCAGCAGCTCGCTCCCCCAGGGAAAATACGAGCAGTACTTC
TRBJ2-1	.	TRBD1	TRBV19	CASSIEQGSPYNEQFF	TGTGCCAGTAGTATAGAACAGGGGTCGCCCTACAATGAGCAGTTCTTC
TRBJ1-2	.	.	TRBV4-1	CASSQVRSGTKPNYGYTF	TGCGCCAGCAGCCAAGTAAGGTCAGGGACGAAGCCTAACTATGGCTACACCTTC
TRBJ1-1	few	.	TRBV28	CASSVYTEAFF	TGTGCCAGCAGCGTGTACACTGAAGCTTTCTTT
TRBJ2-1	.	.	TRBV7-3	CASSLSGRNNEQFF	TGTGCCAGCAGCTTAAGCGGGCGAAACAATGAGCAGTTCTTC
TRBJ2-1	.	.	TRBV7-9	CASTRRNSDITEQFF	TGTGCCAGCACCCGACGGAACAGCGATATAACCGAGCAGTTCTTC
TRBJ2-1	.	.	TRBV9	CASSVDPGQGVNEQFF	TGTGCCAGCAGCGTAGACCCGGGACAAGGAGTAAATGAGCAGTTCTTC
TRBJ1-4	.	.	TRBV5-1	CASSLEGNEKLFF	TGCGCCAGCAGCTTAGAGGGTAATGAAAAACTGTTTTTT
TRBJ1-5	.	.	TRBV5-4	CASSLGGYNQPQHF	TGTGCCAGCAGCTTGGGAGGATACAATCAGCCCCAGCATTTT
TRBJ2-6	.	.	TRBV28	CASSLTGEGSGANVLTF	TGTGCCAGCAGTTTAACAGGGGAGGGCTCTGGGGCCAACGTCCTGACTTTC
TRBJ2-7	.	TRBD1	TRBV30	CAWHRDRESEQYF	TGTGCCTGGCACCGGGACAGAGAGAGCGAGCAGTACTTC
TRBJ2-5	.	TRBD1	TRBV6-2/TRBV6-3	CASTPGTGAEETQYF	TGTGCCAGCACCCCCGGGACAGGGGCCGAAGAGACCCAGTACTTC
TRBJ2-2	.	.	TRBV4-3	CASSQDRNRANTGELFF	TGCGCCAGCAGCCAAGATCGGAACAGGGCGAACACCGGGGAGCTGTTTTTT
TRBJ2-2	.	TRBD1	TRBV7-8	CASSPLRGTGELFF	TGTGCCAGCAGCCCCCTCAGGGGGACCGGGGAGCTGTTTTTT
TRBJ2-1	.	.	TRBV6-5	CASSYLPFKVGSEQFF	TGTGCCAGCAGTTACCTCCCGTTTAAGGTGGGGAGTGAGCAGTTCTTC
TRBJ1-5	.	.	TRBV28	CASSLLGGSNQPQHF	TGTGCCAGCAGTTTATTAGGGGGAAGCAATCAGCCCCAGCATTTT
TRBJ2-3	.	.	TRBV6-2/TRBV6-3	CASSYDYTDTQYF	TGTGCCAGCAGTTACGATTACACAGATACGCAGTATTTT
TRBJ1-2	once	.	TRBV7-2	CASSLGTGASYGYTF	TGTGCCAGCAGCCTCGGGACCGGGGCGAGTTATGGCTACACCTTC
TRBJ2-1	.	.	TRBV7-3	CASTGSLGYNEQFF	TGTGCCAGCACGGGGAGCCTCGGATACAATGAGCAGTTCTTC
TRBJ1-2	.	TRBD1	TRBV28	CASSFPGQGASGDGYTF	TGTGCCAGCAGTTTCCCCGGACAGGGGGCTTCGGGGGATGGCTACACCTTC
TRBJ2-1	.	.	TRBV12-3/TRBV12-4	CASSFSAGKNPFF	TGTGCCAGCAGTTTCTCGGCAGGGAAGAATCCGTTCTTC
TRBJ2-7	.	.	TRBV5-1	CASSFGLEQYF	TGCGCCAGCAGCTTTGGTCTCGAGCAGTACTTC
TRBJ2-2	.	.	TRBV27	CASSPAGGTNTGELFF	TGTGCCAGCAGTCCGGCTGGGGGGACGAACACCGGGGAGCTGTTTTTT
TRBJ1-1	once	TRBD1	TRBV6-2/TRBV6-3	CASSYLGQGTEAFF	TGTGCCAGCAGTTACCTGGGACAGGGCACTGAAGCTTTCTTT
TRBJ2-3	once	TRBD1	TRBV28	CASSFGRGPDTQYF	TGTGCCAGCAGTTTCGGCAGGGGGCCAGATACGCAGTATTTT
TRBJ2-7	few	TRBD2	TRBV11-3	CASSRVSSGEQYF	TGTGCCAGCAGCCGGGTGTCTAGCGGCGAGCAGTACTTC
TRBJ2-1	.	.	TRBV6-5	CASRWGTEDEQFF	TGTGCCAGCCGCTGGGGGACGGAGGATGAGCAGTTCTTC